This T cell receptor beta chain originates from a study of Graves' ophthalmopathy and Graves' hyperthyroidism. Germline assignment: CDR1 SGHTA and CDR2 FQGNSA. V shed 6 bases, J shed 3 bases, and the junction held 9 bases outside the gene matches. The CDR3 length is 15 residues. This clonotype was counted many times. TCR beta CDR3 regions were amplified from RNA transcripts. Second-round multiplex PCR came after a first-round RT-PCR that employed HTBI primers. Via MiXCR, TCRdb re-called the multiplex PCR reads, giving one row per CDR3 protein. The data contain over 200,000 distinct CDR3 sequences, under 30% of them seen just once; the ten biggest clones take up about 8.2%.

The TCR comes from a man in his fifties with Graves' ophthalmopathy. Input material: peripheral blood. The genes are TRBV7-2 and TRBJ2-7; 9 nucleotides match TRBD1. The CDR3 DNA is TGTGCCAGCAGATTGGCGGACAGGGGACACTACGAGCAGTACTTC. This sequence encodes CASRLADRGHYEQYF.